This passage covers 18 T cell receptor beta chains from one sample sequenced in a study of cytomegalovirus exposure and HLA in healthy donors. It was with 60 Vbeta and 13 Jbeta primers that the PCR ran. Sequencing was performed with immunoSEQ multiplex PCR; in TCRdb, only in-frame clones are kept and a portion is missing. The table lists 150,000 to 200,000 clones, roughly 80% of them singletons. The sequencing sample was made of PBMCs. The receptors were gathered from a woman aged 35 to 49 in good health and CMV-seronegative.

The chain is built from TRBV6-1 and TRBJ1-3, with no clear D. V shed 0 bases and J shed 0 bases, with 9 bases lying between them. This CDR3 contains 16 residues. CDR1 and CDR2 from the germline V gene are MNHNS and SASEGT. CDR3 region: CASSEALLLSGNTIYF. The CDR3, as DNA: TGTGCCAGCAGTGAAGCCCTACTCCTCTCTGGAAACACCATATATTTT.

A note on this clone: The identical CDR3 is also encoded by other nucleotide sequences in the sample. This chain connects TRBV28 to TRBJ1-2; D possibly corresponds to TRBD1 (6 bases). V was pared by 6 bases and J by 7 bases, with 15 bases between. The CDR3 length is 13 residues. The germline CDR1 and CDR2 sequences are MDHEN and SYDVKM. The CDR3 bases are TGTGCCAGCAGCTCCCGGGGGGGGCTTGGCTACACCTTC. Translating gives CASSSRGGLGYTF.

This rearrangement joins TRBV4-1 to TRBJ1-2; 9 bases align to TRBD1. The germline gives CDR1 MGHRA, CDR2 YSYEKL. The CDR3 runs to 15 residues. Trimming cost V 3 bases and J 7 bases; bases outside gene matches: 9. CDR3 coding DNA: TGCGCCAGCAGCCAGTCGGGACAGGGCATTGGTGGCTACACCTTC. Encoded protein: CASSQSGQGIGGYTF.

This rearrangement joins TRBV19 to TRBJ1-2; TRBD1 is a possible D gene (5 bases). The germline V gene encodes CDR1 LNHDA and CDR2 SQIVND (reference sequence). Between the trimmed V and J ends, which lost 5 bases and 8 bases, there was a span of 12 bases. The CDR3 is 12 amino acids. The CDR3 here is CASSLAGGGYTF. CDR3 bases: TGTGCCAGTAGTTTGGCGGGGGGAGGCTACACCTTC.

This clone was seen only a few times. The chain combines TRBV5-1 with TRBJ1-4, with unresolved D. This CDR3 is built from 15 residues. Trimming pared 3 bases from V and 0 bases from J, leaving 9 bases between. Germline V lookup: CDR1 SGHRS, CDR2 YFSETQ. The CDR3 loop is CASSSTSATNEKLFF. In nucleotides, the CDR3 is TGCGCCAGCAGCTCCACCAGCGCAACTAATGAAAAACTGTTTTTT.

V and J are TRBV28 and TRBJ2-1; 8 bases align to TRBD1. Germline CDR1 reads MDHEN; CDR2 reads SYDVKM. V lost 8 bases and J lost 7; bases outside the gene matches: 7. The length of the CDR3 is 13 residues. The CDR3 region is CASLGQGENEQFF. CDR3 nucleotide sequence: TGTGCCAGCCTAGGACAGGGCGAGAATGAGCAGTTCTTC.

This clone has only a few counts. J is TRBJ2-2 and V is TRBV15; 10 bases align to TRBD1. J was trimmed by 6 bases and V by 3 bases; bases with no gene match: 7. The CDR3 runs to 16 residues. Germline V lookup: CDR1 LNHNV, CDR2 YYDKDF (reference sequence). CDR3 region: CATSSPGQGTAGELFF. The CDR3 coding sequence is TGTGCCACCAGCAGTCCGGGACAGGGGACGGCCGGGGAGCTGTTTTTT.

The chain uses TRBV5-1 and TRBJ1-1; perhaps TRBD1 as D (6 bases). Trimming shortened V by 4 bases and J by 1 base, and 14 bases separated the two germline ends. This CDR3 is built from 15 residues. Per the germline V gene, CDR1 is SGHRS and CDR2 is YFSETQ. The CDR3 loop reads CASSNPGQPNTEAFF. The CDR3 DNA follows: TGCGCCAGCAGCAACCCGGGACAACCGAACACTGAAGCTTTCTTT.

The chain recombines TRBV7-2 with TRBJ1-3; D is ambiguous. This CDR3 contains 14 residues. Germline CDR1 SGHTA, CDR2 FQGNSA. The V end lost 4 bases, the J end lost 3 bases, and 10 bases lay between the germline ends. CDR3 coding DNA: TGTGCCAGCAGCTCCCGGGATCTTGGAAACACCATATATTTT. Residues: CASSSRDLGNTIYF.

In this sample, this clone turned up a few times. The CDR3: CASSEEEASSYEQYF. The DNA of the CDR3 is TGTGCCAGCAGTGAAGAGGAAGCGAGCTCCTACGAGCAGTACTTC. The chain carries TRBV6-1 and TRBJ2-7; no reliable D call. CDR1 and CDR2 from the germline V gene are MNHNS and SASEGT. V was cut by 1 base and J by 0 bases, with 10 bases left in between. The CDR3 has 15 amino acids.

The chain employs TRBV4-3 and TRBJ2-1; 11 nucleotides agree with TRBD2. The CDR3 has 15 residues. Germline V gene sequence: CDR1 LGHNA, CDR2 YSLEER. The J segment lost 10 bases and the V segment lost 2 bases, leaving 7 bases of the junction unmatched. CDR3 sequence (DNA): TGCGCCAGCAGCCAAACTAGCGGGAGATCCACCGAGCAGTTCTTC. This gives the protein CASSQTSGRSTEQFF.

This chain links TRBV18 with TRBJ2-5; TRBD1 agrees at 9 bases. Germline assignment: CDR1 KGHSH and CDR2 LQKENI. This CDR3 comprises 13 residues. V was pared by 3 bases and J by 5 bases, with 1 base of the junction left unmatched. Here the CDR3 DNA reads TGTGCCAGCTCACCGACAGGGGGTGAGACCCAGTACTTC. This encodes CASSPTGGETQYF.

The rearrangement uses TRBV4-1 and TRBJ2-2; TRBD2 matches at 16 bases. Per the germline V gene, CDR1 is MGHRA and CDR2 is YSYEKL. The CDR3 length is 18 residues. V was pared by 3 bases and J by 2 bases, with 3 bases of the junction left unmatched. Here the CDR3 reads CASSQGLAGGQNTGELFF. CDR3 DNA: TGCGCCAGCAGCCAGGGACTAGCGGGGGGGCAAAACACCGGGGAGCTGTTTTTT.

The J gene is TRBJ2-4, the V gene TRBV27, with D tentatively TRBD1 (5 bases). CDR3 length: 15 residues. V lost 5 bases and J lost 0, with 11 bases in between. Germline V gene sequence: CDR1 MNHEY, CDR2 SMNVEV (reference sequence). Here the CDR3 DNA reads TGTGCCAGCAGTCCAACGGACATAGCCAAAAACATTCAGTACTTC. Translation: CASSPTDIAKNIQYF.

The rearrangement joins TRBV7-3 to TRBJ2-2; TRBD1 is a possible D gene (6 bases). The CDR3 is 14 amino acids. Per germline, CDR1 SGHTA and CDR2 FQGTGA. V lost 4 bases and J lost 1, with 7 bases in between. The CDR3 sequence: CASSSTGNTGELFF. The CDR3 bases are TGTGCCAGCAGCTCGACAGGGAACACCGGGGAGCTGTTTTTT.

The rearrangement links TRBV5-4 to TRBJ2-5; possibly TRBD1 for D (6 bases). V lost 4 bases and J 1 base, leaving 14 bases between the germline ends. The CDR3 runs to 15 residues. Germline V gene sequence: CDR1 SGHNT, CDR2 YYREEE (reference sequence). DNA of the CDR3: TGTGCCAGCAGCGACGGGACACAACGCCAAGAGACCCAGTACTTC. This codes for CASSDGTQRQETQYF.

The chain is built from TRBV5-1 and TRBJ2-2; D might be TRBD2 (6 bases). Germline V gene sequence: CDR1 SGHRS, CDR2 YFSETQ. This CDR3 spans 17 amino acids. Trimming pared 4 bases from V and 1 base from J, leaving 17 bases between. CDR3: CASSPWGEYLNTGELFF. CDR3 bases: TGCGCCAGCAGCCCGTGGGGGGAATACTTGAACACCGGGGAGCTGTTTTTT.

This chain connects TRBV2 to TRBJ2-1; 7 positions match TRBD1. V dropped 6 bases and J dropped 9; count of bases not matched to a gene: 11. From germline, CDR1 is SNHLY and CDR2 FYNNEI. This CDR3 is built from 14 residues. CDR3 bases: TGTGCCAGCAGGGCTTTCAGGGGGACATTTGAGCAGTTCTTC. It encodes CASRAFRGTFEQFF.